The clone carrying this T cell receptor (beta chain) appeared a few times. Its antigen is not known. The CDR3 has 13 residues. The V and J ends lost 3 bases and 5 bases respectively, with 8 bases between them. CDR1 and CDR2 from the germline V gene are GTSNPN and SVGIG (reference sequence). The treatment was: 19 received Ad26.COV2.S at low or high dose, single or two shots; 5 received placebo; per-sample allocation not given. Day 63 after the first vaccine or placebo injection was the time point for sampling. Only in-frame clones appear in the TCRdb table, and some are missing; sequencing was by immunoSEQ multiplex PCR. The repertoire holds approximately 420,000 clones, with around nine tenths as singletons. This sample is part of a study of Ad26.COV2.S vaccination and SARS-CoV-2 variants. About the study: As a participant in COV1001, the donor was in the Ad26.COV2.S trial arm.

Study-level findings and limits: Measurements of TCR breadth and depth may have given underestimates of the total T cell responses. Among vaccine recipients, spike-specific TCR breadth exceeded that of placebo recipients.

The receptor was isolated from a person between 18 and 65 years old who received the Ad26.COV2.S COVID-19 vaccine or a placebo. The sequenced sample was peripheral blood, obtained in a trial of Ad26.COV2.S vaccine versus placebo. The chain carries TRBV30 and TRBJ1-6; no reliable D call. The CDR3 loop reads CAWRFADNSPLHF. The CDR3 DNA is TGTGCCTGGAGGTTTGCGGATAATTCACCCCTCCACTTT.